These 28 T cell receptor beta chains were sequenced from one sample in a study of tissue T cells after allogeneic stem cell transplantation. Sequencing used immunoSEQ multiplex PCR; TCRdb keeps in-frame clones, though not all of them. The data show around 5,700 clones, 45% to 55% seen once. As for time point: mouse harvest day 7 after allogeneic transplant. The graft held 10^6 splenic CD5+ T cells and 10^7 T-cell-depleted bone marrow cells. The sequencing sample was made of gut tissue. Receptor source: a female BALB/c mouse given C57BL/6 T cells with graft-versus-host disease after an allogeneic hematopoietic cell transplant.

For this clone: Mouse gene names apply. Coverage ceases 1 residue before the CDR3 finishes, and the germline J gene fills in the end. The rearrangement uses TRBV12-2 and TRBJ2-3, with a tentative D call TRBD1 (5 bases). V lost 2 bases and J 0 bases, leaving 8 bases between the germline ends. The V gene's germline CDR1 is SGHLS and CDR2 HYDKME. This CDR3 is 14 amino acids long. The CDR3 DNA, read in part, is TGTGCCAGCTCTCGGACATCTAGTGCAGAAACGCTGTAT. Translation: CASSRTSSAETLY. The whole CDR3 reads CASSRTSSAETLYF.

This clone was detected a few times. The genes and germline here are from mouse. CDR3 bases read: TGTGCCAGCAGCTTAGACAGGGGGAGCACCGGGCAGCTCTAC. This encodes CASSLDRGSTGQLY. The entire CDR3 is CASSLDRGSTGQLYF. The chain recombines TRBV3 with TRBJ2-2; 8 bases line up with TRBD1. Read coverage stops 1 residue before the CDR3 terminus; the germline J gene supplies the remainder. Germline CDR1 and CDR2: SNHLY and FYNGKV (reference sequence). This CDR3 contains 15 residues. Germline trimming cut 1 base from V and 4 bases from J; bases unmatched to any gene: 2.

With respect to this clone: The genes and germline here are from mouse. The read halts 1 residue ahead of the CDR3 end, with the missing end drawn from the germline J gene. The chain recombines TRBV20 with TRBJ2-7; D is unclear. This CDR3 spans 13 amino acids. CDR1 and CDR2 from the germline V gene are GFQATS and STVNSAI. Trimming stripped 4 bases from V and 0 bases from J, with 10 bases between. CDR3 DNA, as far as it was read: TGTGGTGCTACCCGGGAAAGCTCCTATGAACAGTAC. This codes for CGATRESSYEQY. The whole CDR3 reads CGATRESSYEQYF.

As to this clone: Gene names refer to mouse genes. The DNA ends 1 residue before the CDR3 does, and the rest of the CDR3 is filled in from the germline J gene. This chain joins TRBV3 and TRBJ1-3; D is perhaps TRBD1 (5 bases). The CDR3 runs to 14 residues. The V end lost 2 bases, the J end lost 2 bases, and 7 bases lay between the germline ends. Germline V gives CDR1 SNHLY, CDR2 FYNGKV (reference sequence). The CDR3 region is CASSLTGAGNTLYF. Partial CDR3 DNA: TGTGCCAGCAGCTTAACGGGGGCTGGAAATACGCTCTAT.

A note on this clone: Gene names refer to mouse genes. The read ends 1 residue shy of where the CDR3 ends; the end is completed using the germline J gene. V is TRBV13-1 and J is TRBJ1-6; 11 positions match TRBD1. TRBJ1-6 is classed as an ORF, of uncertain function. There are 16 residues in the CDR3. The V segment lost 4 bases and the J segment 4 bases; nucleotides outside the gene matches: 4. CDR1 and CDR2 (germline): NSHNY, SYGAGN. The CDR3 DNA, read in part, is TGTGCCAGCAGTCCCGGGACAGGGGGTTATAATTCGCCCCTCTAC. It codes for CASSPGTGGYNSPLY. The complete CDR3 protein is CASSPGTGGYNSPLYF.

To note about this clone: Gene names are mouse gene names. The read finishes 1 residue shy of the CDR3 end, and the germline J gene is used to complete it. The V gene is TRBV24, the J gene TRBJ1-1, with D maybe TRBD1 (5 bases). This CDR3 has 15 residues. Germline V gene sequence: CDR1 KGHTA, CDR2 FRNEEI. V lost 4 bases to trimming and J lost 0 bases, with 12 bases between them. The CDR3 reads CASSPPDISNTEVFF. The covered CDR3 bases are TGTGCCAGCAGTCCACCGGACATATCAAACACAGAAGTCTTC.

About this clone: Germline and genes here are mouse. The read halts 1 residue ahead of the CDR3 end, with the missing end drawn from the germline J gene. The J gene is TRBJ1-5, the V gene TRBV3, with 11 bases aligning to TRBD1. V shed 4 bases, J shed 4 bases, and the junction held 0 bases outside the gene matches. Germline V CDR1 and CDR2: SNHLY, FYNGKV (reference sequence). The CDR3 spans 14 residues. CDR3 residues: CASSWDRGNQAPLF. CDR3 DNA, as far as it was read: TGTGCCAGCAGCTGGGACAGGGGGAACCAGGCTCCGCTT.

Notes on this clone: Gene names denote mouse genes. CDR3 bases read: TGTGCCAGCAGCTTAACACTGGGGGGCTCTAGTCAAAACACCTTGTAC. It yields the protein CASSLTLGGSSQNTLY. The complete CDR3 protein is CASSLTLGGSSQNTLYF. V and J are TRBV3 and TRBJ2-4; the match to TRBD2 covers 9 bases. The read comes to an end 1 residue before the CDR3 does, leaving the germline J gene to fill in the end. Trimming at V came to 2 bases and at J to 0 bases, leaving 6 bases not matched to a gene. The CDR3 totals 17 residues. Germline lookup yields CDR1 SNHLY and CDR2 FYNGKV (reference sequence).

In the case of this clone: Here the gene names and germline are mouse. The read ends 1 residue shy of where the CDR3 ends; the end is completed using the germline J gene. This chain uses TRBV5 with TRBJ2-2, with 10 bases fitting TRBD2. With V trimmed by 1 base and J by 1 base, 0 bases remained unmatched. This CDR3 contains 16 residues. Germline V gene lookup returns CDR1 LGHNA and CDR2 YNLKQL (reference sequence). The CDR3 sequence is CASSQGTGGNTGQLYF. The CDR3 bases that were read are TGTGCCAGCAGCCAAGGGACTGGGGGAAACACCGGGCAGCTCTAC.

On this clone itself: Gene and germline names: mouse. The DNA ends 1 residue before the CDR3 does, and the rest of the CDR3 is filled in from the germline J gene. The genes are TRBV23 and TRBJ1-1. The germline V gene encodes CDR1 KGHTA and CDR2 FQNQQP. The CDR3 contains 12 residues. This chain's CDR3 is CSSSQGNTEVFF. The CDR3 DNA, read in part, is TGCTCCAGCAGTCAAGGGAACACAGAAGTCTTC.

A note on this clone: Gene names are the mouse ones. The read finishes 1 residue shy of the CDR3 end, and the germline J gene is used to complete it. The chain uses TRBV26 and TRBJ1-3, with TRBD1 as a possible D gene (5 bases). The CDR3 covers 14 residues. Germline V lookup: CDR1 KGHPV, CDR2 FQNQEV (reference sequence). The V end lost 6 bases, the J end lost 0 bases, and 9 bases lay between the germline ends. The CDR3: CASSLDSSGNTLYF. CDR3 DNA (partial): TGTGCCAGCAGCCTCGACAGTTCTGGAAATACGCTCTAT.

Concerning this clone: These gene names are mouse names. The read stops 1 residue short of the end of the CDR3; the missing end is completed from the germline J gene. V and J are TRBV3 and TRBJ1-2, with TRBD1 matching 8 bases. This CDR3 region has 14 residues. The junction had 4 bases not matched to a gene; V was cut back by 5 bases and J by 2 bases. Per germline, CDR1 SNHLY and CDR2 FYNGKV (reference sequence). CDR3 DNA (partial): TGTGCCAGCAGCCGGACAGGGTTTAACTCCGACTACACC. Translation gives CASSRTGFNSDYT. In full, the CDR3 reads CASSRTGFNSDYTF.

In regard to this clone: Gene names are the mouse ones. The sequence runs out 1 residue before the end of the CDR3; the remainder is reconstructed from the germline J gene. The chain combines TRBV26 with TRBJ2-3, with TRBD1 matching 10 bases. The germline gives CDR1 KGHPV, CDR2 FQNQEV (reference sequence). The V and J ends lost 8 bases and 1 base, in that order; junction bases with no gene match: 6. CDR3 size: 15 residues. CDR3 bases read: TGTGCCAGCCGCCGGGACAGGGGAGGTGCAGAAACGCTGTAT. This sequence encodes CASRRDRGGAETLY. The full CDR3 reads CASRRDRGGAETLYF.

With respect to this clone: Mouse gene names apply. From the germline J gene comes the end of the CDR3, since the read stops 1 residue before it. The chain links TRBV13-1 to TRBJ1-2; D ambiguous. There are 12 residues in the CDR3. The V and J ends lost 6 bases and 1 base respectively, with 7 bases between them. Germline CDR1 NSHNY, CDR2 SYGAGN. CDR3 bases read: TGTGCCAGCATCCATCAAAACTCCGACTACACC. Translation: CASIHQNSDYT. The CDR3, in full, reads CASIHQNSDYTF.

To note about this clone: The listed genes are named as in mouse. With the read ending 1 residue before the CDR3 end, the germline J gene is used to fill in that end. V is TRBV12-1 and J is TRBJ1-3; D gene uncertain. Looked up from germline, CDR1 is SGHSN and CDR2 is HYEKVE. The CDR3 has 13 amino acids. Trimming removed 2 bases from V and 2 bases from J, with 6 bases in between. The CDR3 bases that were read are TGTGCCAGCTCTCGGGGAGCTGGAAATACGCTCTAT. Protein product: CASSRGAGNTLY. The CDR3 in its entirety is CASSRGAGNTLYF.

This clone was detected only once. Mouse germline and gene names are used. The read comes to an end 1 residue before the CDR3 does, leaving the germline J gene to fill in the end. The J gene is TRBJ1-1, the V gene TRBV5; D is unclear. V lost 0 bases and J lost 1, with 3 bases in between. The CDR3 runs 13 residues. Per germline, CDR1 LGHNA and CDR2 YNLKQL (reference sequence). CDR3 sequence reads: CASSQEGNTEVFF. The sequenced part of the CDR3 DNA is TGTGCCAGCAGCCAAGAGGGGAACACAGAAGTCTTC.

This clone rates as medium-sized (0.01 to 0.1%). Gene names are mouse gene names. The read ends 1 residue early relative to the CDR3; the germline J gene fills the gap. The V and J genes are TRBV13-2 and TRBJ2-7; a possible D gene is TRBD2 (5 bases). In germline, CDR1 is NNHNN, CDR2 SYGAGS (reference sequence). This CDR3 is built from 15 residues. Trimming shortened V by 1 base and J by 0 bases, and 11 bases separated the two germline ends. CDR3 region: CASGDLTELSYEQYF. The sequenced CDR3 bases are TGTGCCAGCGGTGATCTGACTGAGCTCTCCTATGAACAGTAC.

This clone has a single count. Mouse names are used for the genes. CDR3 residues: CASSQPGQKDTQYF. The DNA read from the CDR3 is TGTGCCAGCAGCCAACCGGGACAAAAAGACACCCAGTAC. The rearrangement joins TRBV2 to TRBJ2-5; tentatively, D is TRBD1 (6 bases). The CDR3 is cut off 1 residue early in the read; its end comes from the germline J gene. V lost 2 bases to trimming and J lost 4 bases, with 10 bases between them. In germline, CDR1 is LGHNA, CDR2 YSYQKL. This CDR3 region has 14 residues.

By sample fraction, this clone is large (0.1 to 1%). Genes here carry mouse names. From the germline J gene comes the end of the CDR3, since the read stops 1 residue before it. The chain employs TRBV26 and TRBJ2-7, with TRBD2 identical over 8 bases. CDR3 length equals 13 residues. Trimming removed 2 bases from V and 6 bases from J; junction bases left unmatched: 3. Germline V CDR1 and CDR2: KGHPV, FQNQEV (reference sequence). CDR3 bases read: TGTGCCAGCAGTCTGAGGGGGGGCAGTGAACAGTAC. This translates into CASSLRGGSEQY. The whole CDR3 is CASSLRGGSEQYF.

On this clone itself: The genes are named according to mouse. The read is 1 residue too short to cover the CDR3 end, so that end is filled in from the germline J gene. The sample carries other DNA sequences with the same CDR3. V is TRBV3 and J is TRBJ1-2; a possible D gene is TRBD1 (6 bases). The CDR3 is 13 amino acids. Germline V CDR1 and CDR2: SNHLY, FYNGKV (reference sequence). V dropped 3 bases and J dropped 1 base, with 6 bases sitting between them. CDR3 DNA (partial): TGTGCCAGCAGCTTGGACAGAAACTCCGACTACACC. Residues: CASSLDRNSDYT. The complete CDR3 protein is CASSLDRNSDYTF.

For this clone: Gene names refer to mouse genes. Sequencing ends 1 residue short of the CDR3 end; the germline J gene provides the rest. The chain employs TRBV5 and TRBJ2-1, with 9 bases that match TRBD1. Germline V gene lookup returns CDR1 LGHNA and CDR2 YNLKQL (reference sequence). The CDR3 consists of 16 residues. The V and J ends lost 0 bases and 4 bases, in that order; junction bases with no gene match: 4. CDR3 DNA (partial): TGTGCCAGCAGCCAAGATCAGACAGGGGGGTATGCTGAGCAGTTC. This gives the protein CASSQDQTGGYAEQF. The whole CDR3 region reads CASSQDQTGGYAEQFF.

Notes on this clone: Here the gene names and germline are mouse. The covered CDR3 bases are TGTGCCAGCAGTCTGTTCTCAGGGGGGTCTGGAAATACGCTCTAT. Amino acid sequence: CASSLFSGGSGNTLY. In full, the CDR3 reads CASSLFSGGSGNTLYF. J is TRBJ1-3 and V is TRBV24; TRBD1 agrees at 7 bases. From the germline J gene comes the end of the CDR3, since the read stops 1 residue before it. In germline, CDR1 is KGHTA, CDR2 FRNEEI. CDR3 length equals 16 residues. The V and J ends lost 1 base and 1 base, in that order; junction bases with no gene match: 4.

In regard to this clone: Mouse gene names and germline throughout. Read coverage stops 1 residue before the CDR3 terminus; the germline J gene supplies the remainder. The chain is built from TRBV4 and TRBJ2-7; 8 bases match TRBD1. This CDR3 comprises 13 residues. V lost 3 bases and J lost 6; bases outside the gene matches: 4. CDR1 LGHDT and CDR2 YNNKQL come from the germline V gene (reference sequence). The CDR3 sequence is CASSYQGAVEQYF. The CDR3 DNA, read in part, is TGTGCCAGCAGCTATCAGGGGGCGGTTGAACAGTAC.

Details on this clone: The genes are named according to mouse. The CDR3 extends 1 residue past the end of the read, so its final part is completed from the germline J gene. This chain links TRBV26 with TRBJ1-4; D is uncertain. The V end was cut by 4 bases, the J end by 5 bases, with 5 bases between. Germline loops: CDR1 KGHPV, CDR2 FQNQEV (reference sequence). The length of the CDR3 is 12 residues. CDR3 loop: CASSRQNERLFF. The CDR3 bases that were read are TGTGCCAGCAGTCGCCAAAACGAAAGATTATTT.

Worth noting for this clone: Gene names are the mouse ones. CDR3 bases read: TGTGCCAGCAGCCCCGGACAAAACTCCGACTACACC. Protein product: CASSPGQNSDYT. The entire CDR3 reads CASSPGQNSDYTF. The chain links TRBV26 to TRBJ1-2; D is perhaps TRBD1 (5 bases). The read finishes 1 residue shy of the CDR3 end, and the germline J gene is used to complete it. The germline gives CDR1 KGHPV, CDR2 FQNQEV (reference sequence). The CDR3 is 13 residues long. Trimming cost V 6 bases and J 1 base, with 9 bases left between them.

Of note for this clone: Gene names and germline match the mouse. The CDR3 extends 1 residue past the end of the read, so its final part is completed from the germline J gene. This sequence joins TRBV26 and TRBJ1-1, with 7 positions matching TRBD1. The CDR3 runs 13 residues. The ends lost 4 bases at V and 5 bases at J; junction bases unmatched: 4. Germline CDR1 KGHPV, CDR2 FQNQEV (reference sequence). The covered CDR3 bases are TGTGCCAGCAGTCCCTCGACAGGGACAGAAGTCTTC. Its protein is CASSPSTGTEVF. The full-length CDR3 reads as CASSPSTGTEVFF.

Comments on this clone: Germline and genes: mouse. CDR3 protein: CASSSRGTEVFF. The CDR3 DNA, read in part, is TGTGCCAGCAGCTCCAGGGGAACAGAAGTCTTC. The chain employs TRBV3 and TRBJ1-1; D possibly corresponds to TRBD1 (6 bases). The read falls 1 residue short of the CDR3 end, and the missing part is taken from the germline J gene. The V gene lost 4 bases and the J gene lost 5 bases, with 8 bases spanning the gap. Germline V CDR1 and CDR2: SNHLY, FYNGKV (reference sequence). CDR3 length: 12 residues.

This clone occurred once. Mouse gene names and germline throughout. The read halts 1 residue ahead of the CDR3 end, with the missing end drawn from the germline J gene. V usage is TRBV3 and J usage is TRBJ2-3; TRBD2 is a possible D gene (6 bases). Trimming removed 4 bases at V and 0 bases at J, with 11 bases between. Looked up from germline, CDR1 is SNHLY and CDR2 is FYNGKV (reference sequence). The CDR3 has 15 residues. The DNA read from the CDR3 is TGTGCCAGCAGCTCCCGACTGGCTAGTGCAGAAACGCTGTAT. Translation gives CASSSRLASAETLY. The entire CDR3 is CASSSRLASAETLYF.